The sequence of this T cell receptor beta chain was determined in a study of radiotherapy plus CTLA-4 blockade in lung cancer. This CDR3 comprises 14 residues. V shed 6 bases and J 3 bases; nucleotides not matched to a gene: 8. CDR1 is SNHLY, CDR2 FYNNEI, per germline. TCRdb's copy holds only in-frame clones and misses some; the assay was immunoSEQ multiplex PCR. In the table there are approximately 33,000 clones, almost 80% of which are singletons. This sequence joins TRBV2 and TRBJ2-7, with 7 bases aligning to TRBD1. The specimen was peripheral blood, collected from a patient treated with radiotherapy plus ipilimumab. This clonotype was obtained from a human donor with non-small cell lung cancer who had stable disease on radiotherapy plus ipilimumab. In DNA form, the CDR3 reads TGTGCCAGCAGCGAGGGGGCACAGATCTACGAGCAGTACTTC. It yields the protein CASSEGAQIYEQYF.